This TCR beta chain was profiled in a study of beta chain features in type 1 diabetes. Study-wide results and caveats: A closer apparent resemblance between naive, central memory and Treg TCRB repertoires was seen in patients than in healthy donors. Shorter TCRB CDR3s, moderately but significantly so, marked every one of the four CD4+ subsets in Type 1 diabetes patients. Patients with type 1 diabetes carried fewer insertions and had more deletions at their VDJ junctions.

All of the isolated RNA was reverse transcribed, so expressed TCRB transcripts were sequenced. The assay was immunoSEQ multiplex PCR, and TCRdb's table has in-frame clones only and misses some. Of 300,000 or so clones in the sample, around 15% are singletons; the top ten hold about 0.017%. Turning to this clone: Its specificity is not known.

The CDR3 runs 14 residues. V trimming: 4 bases; J trimming: 5 bases; junction bases outside the gene matches: 8. Germline CDR1 is SGDLS and CDR2 is YYNGEE. Using CD45RO/CCR7/CD25/CD127/CD95/CD27, CD4+ naive, central memory, regulatory and stem cell-like memory cells were sorted. The specimen was naive CD4+ T cells from blood. The clonotype comes from a man aged 25-45 years with type 1 diabetes. This chain connects TRBV9 to TRBJ2-7, with TRBD2 identical over 8 bases. The CDR3 loop is CASSPRTSSHEQYF. The CDR3 DNA reads TGTGCCAGCAGCCCCCGGACTAGCAGTCACGAGCAGTACTTC.